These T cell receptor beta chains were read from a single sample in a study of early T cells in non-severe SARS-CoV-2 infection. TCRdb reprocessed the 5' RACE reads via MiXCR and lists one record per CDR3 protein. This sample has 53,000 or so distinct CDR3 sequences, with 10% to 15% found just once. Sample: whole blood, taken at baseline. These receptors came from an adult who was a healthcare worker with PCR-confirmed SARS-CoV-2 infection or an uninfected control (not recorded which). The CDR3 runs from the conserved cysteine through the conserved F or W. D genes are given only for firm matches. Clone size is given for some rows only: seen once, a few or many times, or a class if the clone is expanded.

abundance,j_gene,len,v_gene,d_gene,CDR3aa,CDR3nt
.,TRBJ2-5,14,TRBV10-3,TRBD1,CAIGQGTDQETQYF,TGTGCCATCGGGCAGGGGACAGATCAAGAGACCCAGTACTTC
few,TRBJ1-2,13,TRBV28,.,CASSLPAGYGYTF,TGTGCCAGCAGTCTGCCAGCAGGGTATGGCTACACCTTC
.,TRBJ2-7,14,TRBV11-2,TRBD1,CASSEGQGRERLYF,TGTGCCAGCAGCGAGGGACAGGGTCGTGAAAGGTTGTACTTC
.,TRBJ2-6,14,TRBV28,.,CATKQRSGANVLTF,TGTGCCACCAAACAGCGGTCTGGGGCCAACGTCCTGACTTTC
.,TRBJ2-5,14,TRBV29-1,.,CSVDGAGRQETQYF,TGCAGCGTTGATGGGGCCGGACGACAAGAGACCCAGTACTTC
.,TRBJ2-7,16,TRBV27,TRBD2,CASGETQPGLVFEQYF,TGTGCCAGCGGAGAGACTCAACCGGGACTAGTGTTCGAGCAGTACTTC
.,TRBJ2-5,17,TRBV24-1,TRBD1,CATSDSGQGALQETQYF,TGTGCCACCAGTGATTCGGGACAGGGCGCACTCCAAGAGACCCAGTACTTC
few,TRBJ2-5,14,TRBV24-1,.,CATSDFGAAETQYF,TGTGCCACCAGTGATTTTGGGGCCGCAGAGACCCAGTACTTC
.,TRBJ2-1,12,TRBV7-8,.,CASSERTRRRFF,TGTGCCAGCAGCGAGAGGACACGCCGGCGGTTCTTC
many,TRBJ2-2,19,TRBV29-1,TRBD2,CSVKPPALAGDGHTGELFF,TGCAGCGTCAAGCCCCCAGCCCTAGCGGGAGATGGCCACACCGGGGAGCTGTTTTTT
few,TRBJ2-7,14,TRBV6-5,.,CASSYSGLHYEQYF,TGTGCCAGCAGTTACTCAGGACTACACTACGAGCAGTACTTC
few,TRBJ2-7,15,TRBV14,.,CASSLLGGGSYEQYF,TGTGCCAGCAGCCTCCTTGGGGGAGGCTCCTACGAGCAGTACTTC
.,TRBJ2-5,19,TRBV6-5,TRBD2,CASSYGRASGRALSETQYF,TGTGCCAGCAGTTACGGGAGGGCTAGCGGGAGGGCCTTATCAGAGACCCAGTACTTC
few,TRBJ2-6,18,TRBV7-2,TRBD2,CASSLRTSVNSGANVLTF,TGTGCCAGCAGCTTACGGACTAGCGTTAACTCTGGGGCCAACGTCCTGACTTTC
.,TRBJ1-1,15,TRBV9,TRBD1,CASSVSLKQGAEAFF,TGTGCCAGCAGCGTATCTCTTAAACAGGGGGCTGAAGCTTTCTTT
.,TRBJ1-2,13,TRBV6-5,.,CASSTGRDYGYTF,TGTGCCAGCTCCACAGGTCGGGACTATGGCTACACCTTC
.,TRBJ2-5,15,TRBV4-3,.,CASSQKADSIETQYF,TGCGCCAGCAGCCAAAAAGCGGACAGTATTGAGACCCAGTACTTC
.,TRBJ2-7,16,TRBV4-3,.,CASSQESSGGVYERYF,TGCGCCAGCAGCCAAGAAAGTTCAGGAGGGGTGTACGAGCGGTACTTC
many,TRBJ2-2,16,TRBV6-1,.,CASRYTRLANTGELFF,TGTGCCAGCAGATACACGAGACTCGCGAACACCGGGGAGCTGTTTTTT
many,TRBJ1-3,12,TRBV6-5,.,CASSGTGNTIYF,TGTGCCAGCAGCGGGACTGGAAACACCATATATTTT
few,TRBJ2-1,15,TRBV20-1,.,CSARGEVAAYNEQFF,TGCAGTGCTAGGGGGGAAGTAGCGGCCTACAATGAGCAGTTCTTC
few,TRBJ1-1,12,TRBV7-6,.,CASSSVHTEAFF,TGTGCCAGCAGCTCTGTCCACACTGAAGCTTTCTTT
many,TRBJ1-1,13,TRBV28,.,CASSFRVNTEAFF,TGTGCCAGCAGTTTTCGGGTTAACACTGAAGCTTTCTTT
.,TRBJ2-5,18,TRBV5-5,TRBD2,CASSFCLVERELGETQYF,TGTGCCAGCAGCTTCTGCCTGGTAGAGCGGGAGTTGGGAGAGACCCAGTACTTC
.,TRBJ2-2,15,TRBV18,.,CASSPQSDGTGELFF,TGTGCCAGCTCACCGCAATCGGACGGCACCGGGGAGCTGTTTTTT
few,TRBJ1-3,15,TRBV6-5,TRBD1,CASSYSNRGGNTIYF,TGTGCCAGCAGTTACTCGAACAGGGGAGGAAACACCATATATTTT
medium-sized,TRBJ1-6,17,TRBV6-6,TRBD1,CASSQTPGTGNNSPLHF,TGTGCCAGCAGTCAGACTCCCGGGACAGGGAATAATTCACCCCTCCACTTT
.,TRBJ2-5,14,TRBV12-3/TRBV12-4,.,CASVQRPQQETQYF,TGTGCCAGCGTACAGAGGCCGCAACAAGAGACCCAGTACTTC
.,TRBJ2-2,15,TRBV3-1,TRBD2,CASSQGLRWAGELFF,TGTGCCAGCAGCCAGGGACTAAGGTGGGCCGGGGAGCTGTTTTTT
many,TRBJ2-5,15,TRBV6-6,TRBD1,CASSRQGDTQETQYF,TGTGCCAGCTCCCGACAGGGTGACACCCAAGAGACCCAGTACTTC
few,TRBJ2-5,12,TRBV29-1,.,CSVGQMQETQYF,TGCAGCGTAGGACAGATGCAAGAGACCCAGTACTTC
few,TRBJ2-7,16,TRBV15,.,CATSRGGPTGYYEQYF,TGTGCCACCAGCAGAGGAGGCCCCACAGGATACTACGAGCAGTACTTC
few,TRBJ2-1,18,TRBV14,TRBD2,CASSLRTSGRPSYNEQFF,TGTGCCAGCAGCCTACGAACTAGCGGGAGGCCCTCCTACAATGAGCAGTTCTTC
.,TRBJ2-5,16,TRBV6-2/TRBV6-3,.,CASSTRETVYQETQYF,TGTGCCAGCAGTACGAGGGAGACAGTGTACCAAGAGACCCAGTACTTC
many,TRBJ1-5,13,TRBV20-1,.,CSAIGPLNQPQHF,TGCAGTGCAATCGGACCCCTGAATCAGCCCCAGCATTTT
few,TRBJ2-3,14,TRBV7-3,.,CASSLAGTPDTQYF,TGTGCCAGCAGCTTAGCGGGAACCCCAGATACGCAGTATTTT
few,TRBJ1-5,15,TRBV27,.,CASSLAQGRHQPQHF,TGTGCCAGCAGTTTAGCACAGGGTCGGCATCAGCCCCAGCATTTT
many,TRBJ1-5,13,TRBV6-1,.,CASSERADQPQHF,TGTGCCAGCAGTGAAAGGGCAGATCAGCCCCAGCATTTT
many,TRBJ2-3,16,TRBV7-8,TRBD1,CASSPRTGVNTDTQYF,TGTGCCAGCAGCCCCCGGACAGGGGTCAACACAGATACGCAGTATTTT
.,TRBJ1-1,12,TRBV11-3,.,CASRKGLTEAFF,TGTGCCAGCCGTAAGGGTTTGACTGAAGCTTTCTTT
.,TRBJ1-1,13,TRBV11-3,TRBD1,CASSRGPNTEAFF,TGTGCCAGCAGCAGGGGGCCGAACACTGAAGCTTTCTTT